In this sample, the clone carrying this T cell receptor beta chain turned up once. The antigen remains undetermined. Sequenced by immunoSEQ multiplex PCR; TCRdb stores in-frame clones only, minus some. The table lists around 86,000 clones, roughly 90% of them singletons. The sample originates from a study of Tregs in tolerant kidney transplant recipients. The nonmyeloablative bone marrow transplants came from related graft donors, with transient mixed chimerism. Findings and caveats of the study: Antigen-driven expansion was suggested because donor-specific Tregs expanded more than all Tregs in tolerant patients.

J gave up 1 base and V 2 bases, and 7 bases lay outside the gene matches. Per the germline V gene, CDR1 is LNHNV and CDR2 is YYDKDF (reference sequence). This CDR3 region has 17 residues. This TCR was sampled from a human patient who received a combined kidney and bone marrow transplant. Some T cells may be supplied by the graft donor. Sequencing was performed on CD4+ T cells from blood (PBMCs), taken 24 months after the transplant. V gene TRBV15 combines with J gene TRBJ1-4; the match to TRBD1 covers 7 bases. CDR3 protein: CATSRPDRALTNEKLFF. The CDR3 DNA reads TGTGCCACCAGCAGACCCGACAGGGCTCTAACTAATGAAAAACTGTTTTTT. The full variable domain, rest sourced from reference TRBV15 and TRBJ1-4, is DAMVIQNPRYQVTQFGKPVTLSCSQTLNHNVMYWYQQKSSQAPKLLFHYYDKDFNNEADTPDNFQSRRPNTSFCFLDIRSPGLGDTAMYLCATSRPDRALTNEKLFFGSGTQLSVL.